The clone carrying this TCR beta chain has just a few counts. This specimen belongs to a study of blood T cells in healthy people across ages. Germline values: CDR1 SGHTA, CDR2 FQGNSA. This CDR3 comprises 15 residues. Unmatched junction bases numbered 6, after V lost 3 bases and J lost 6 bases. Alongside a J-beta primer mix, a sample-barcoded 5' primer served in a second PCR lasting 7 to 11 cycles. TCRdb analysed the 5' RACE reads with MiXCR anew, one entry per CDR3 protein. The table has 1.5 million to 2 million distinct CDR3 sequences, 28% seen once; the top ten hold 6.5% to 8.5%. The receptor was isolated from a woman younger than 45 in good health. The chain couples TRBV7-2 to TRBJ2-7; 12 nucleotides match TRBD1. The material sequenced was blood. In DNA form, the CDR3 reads TGTGCCAGCAGCTTCGCCGGGACAGGGGGCCTCGAGCAGTACTTC. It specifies CASSFAGTGGLEQYF.